This T cell receptor beta chain was identified in a study of T-cell reconstitution after alpha-beta-depleted transplantation in children. Points from the study as a whole: T cells produced anew were the main source of T-cell counts and diversity one year after transplant. Reportedly, only several hundred clones from non-depleted graft cells drove alpha-beta T-cell counts at about two months.

As it was prepared, the TCRbeta library received unique molecular identifiers. TCRdb analysed the PCR reads with MiXCR anew, one entry per CDR3 protein. The sample has fewer than 550,000 distinct CDR3 sequences; about an eighth are singletons. CDR3 length equals 15 residues. Germline V lookup: CDR1 SEHNR, CDR2 FQNEAQ (reference sequence). Unmatched junction bases numbered 11, after V lost 8 bases and J lost 5 bases. A note on this clonotype: The antigen remains undetermined.

This TCR was sampled from a female patient aged 2-15 years who had a stem cell transplant for aplastic anemia, so the T cells may come from the graft donor. The chain is built from TRBV7-9 and TRBJ1-5; the match to TRBD1 covers 8 bases. This material consisted of PBMCs, mostly from graft donor cells, taken 180 days after TCRalphabeta/CD19-depleted stem cell transplant. The CDR3 protein is CASGLTGAGDQPQHF. The DNA of the CDR3 is TGTGCCAGCGGTTTGACAGGGGCGGGAGATCAGCCCCAGCATTTT.